These 9 T cell receptor beta chains originate from one sample sequenced in a study of human T cells and chemical hapten exposure. Each CDR3 protein gets one entry after TCRdb re-called the RACE reads with MiXCR. This table has tens of thousands of distinct CDR3 sequences, approximately 3.4% appearing once. Time point noted: patch test 2, 6 weeks after DPC sensitization. Treatment: therapeutic diphenylcyclopropenone sensitization with weekly scalp DPC. The material was whole blood, obtained in connection with sensitization to the hapten diphenylcyclopropenone (DPC). The receptors stem from a man aged 35-49 years with alopecia areata. Some clones in this sample may be carry-over from other donors' samples.

This clonotype was seen a few times. The rearrangement uses TRBV28 and TRBJ1-5; 7 positions agree with TRBD1. The ends lost 4 bases at V and 2 bases at J; junction bases unmatched: 11. The CDR3 spans 17 residues. Germline CDR1 MDHEN, CDR2 SYDVKM. In DNA, the CDR3 is TGTGCCAGCAGTTCTCAACAGGGGTTAGGCGGCAATCAGCCCCAGCATTTT. This translates into CASSSQQGLGGNQPQHF.

The rearrangement links TRBV18 to TRBJ1-5, with TRBD1 as a possible D gene (5 bases). Trimming cost V 2 bases and J 6 bases, with 17 bases left between them. This CDR3 has 16 amino acids. The V gene's germline CDR1 is KGHSH and CDR2 LQKENI. This CDR3 reads CASSPSAGSGTQPQHF. CDR3 nucleotide sequence: TGTGCCAGCTCACCATCGGCAGGGTCAGGGACTCAGCCCCAGCATTTT.

This clonotype was observed a few times. The chain recombines TRBV5-4 with TRBJ2-5; D is perhaps TRBD2 (5 bases). V was clipped by 6 bases and J by 4 bases, with 13 bases between them. CDR3 length: 13 residues. The V gene's germline CDR1 is SGHNT and CDR2 YYREEE (reference sequence). The CDR3 region is CASNYRGRETQYF. The CDR3 DNA follows: TGTGCCAGCAATTACCGGGGTAGAGAGACCCAGTACTTC. Full variable domain (remainder filled in from reference TRBV5-4 and TRBJ2-5): ETGVTQSPTHLIKTRGQQVTLRCSSQSGHNTVSWYQQALGQGPQFIFQYYREEENGRGNFPPRFSGLQFPNYSSELNVNALELDDSALYLCASNYRGRETQYFGPGTRLLVL.

This rearrangement joins TRBV7-3 to TRBJ2-2, with a possible D match to TRBD2 (6 bases). Trimming left V 0 bases short and J 5 bases short, with 19 bases between. Germline V gene lookup returns CDR1 SGHTA and CDR2 FQGTGA. CDR3 length equals 18 residues. In DNA form, the CDR3 reads TGTGCCAGCAGCTTAACGCAGGCGGGACCCACGAGTACCGGGGAGCTGTTTTTT. As protein: CASSLTQAGPTSTGELFF.

This clonotype was seen many times. The V call is TRBV15, the J call TRBJ2-7; 7 bases match TRBD1. Looked up from germline, CDR1 is LNHNV and CDR2 is YYDKDF (reference sequence). The CDR3 runs to 14 residues. After removal of 3 bases from V and 3 bases from J, the junction contained 5 bases not matched to a gene. The CDR3 nucleotides read TGTGCCACCAGCAGTCCGGGACAGTTCTACGAGCAGTACTTC. It is translated as CATSSPGQFYEQYF.

This clonotype was observed at least ten times. J is TRBJ2-1 and V is TRBV30; 8 bases align to TRBD2. This CDR3 region has 14 residues. CDR1 GTSNPN and CDR2 SVGIG come from the germline V gene (reference sequence). J gave up 5 bases and V 2 bases, and 5 bases lay outside the gene matches. The chain's CDR3 is CAWSLGLGDNEQFF. The DNA for the CDR3 is TGTGCCTGGAGTTTGGGACTAGGGGACAATGAGCAGTTCTTC. Together with reference TRBV30 and TRBJ2-1, the CDR3 gives the full variable domain: SQTIHQWPATLVQPVGSPLSLECTVEGTSNPNLYWYRQAAGRGLQLLFYSVGIGQISSEVPQNLSASRPQDRQFILSSKKLLLSDSGFYLCAWSLGLGDNEQFFGPGTRLTVL.

This clonotype was detected many times. This rearrangement joins TRBV20-1 to TRBJ2-7; 7 positions match TRBD1. Germline V gives CDR1 DFQATT, CDR2 SNEGSKA (reference sequence). The CDR3 runs to 12 residues. The CDR3 region is CSHRGLPYEQYF. Here the CDR3 DNA reads TGCAGCCACAGGGGTCTCCCCTACGAGCAGTACTTC.

This clonotype showed up many times. The J gene is TRBJ2-3, the V gene TRBV28; D tentatively reads TRBD1 or TRBD2 (5 bases each). The CDR3 is 15 amino acids. With 2 bases removed from V and 2 bases from J, the gap between germline ends came to 11 bases. From germline, CDR1 is MDHEN and CDR2 SYDVKM. This CDR3 is CASSLQGDNTDTQYF. CDR3 nucleotides: TGTGCCAGCAGTTTACAGGGAGATAACACAGATACGCAGTATTTT.

Ten or more counts support this clonotype. The rearrangement links TRBV20-1 to TRBJ1-1, with D uncertain. With 5 bases removed from V and 7 bases from J, the gap between germline ends came to 14 bases. CDR3 length: 12 residues. CDR1 is DFQATT, CDR2 SNEGSKA, per germline (reference sequence). The CDR3, as DNA: TGCAGTGCTCAATACATTGGGAGTGAAGCTTTCTTT. Protein sequence: CSAQYIGSEAFF.